Listed here are 24 T cell receptor beta chains from one sample, sequenced in a study of spatial heterogeneity in lung cancer. TCRdb fed the 5' RACE reads into MiXCR, producing one record per CDR3 protein. This table has roughly 17,000 distinct CDR3 sequences, over 20% appearing once. As to time point: sample taken at primary tumor resection. Whole RNA, which was extracted from tumor, nontumor lung tissue or frozen PBMC, was sequenced without any cell sorting. Here the sequenced sample was PBMCs, taken at surgery. These receptor sequences come from a female donor with early-stage non-small cell lung cancer.

This clonotype was detected ten times or more. This chain links TRBV28 with TRBJ1-3; 7 nucleotides align to TRBD1. The length of the CDR3 is 15 residues. After removal of 6 bases from V and 8 bases from J, the junction contained 13 bases not matched to a gene. From germline, CDR1 is MDHEN and CDR2 SYDVKM. The CDR3 bases are TGTGCCAGCAGCCCGTTGTGGAGGGGGCAGGACACCATATATTTT. Its protein product is CASSPLWRGQDTIYF.

V gene TRBV7-2 combines with J gene TRBJ2-1; 9 bases are shared with TRBD2. CDR1 and CDR2 (germline): SGHTA, FQGNSA. V lost 1 base to trimming and J lost 8 bases; unmatched junction nucleotides: 12. The CDR3 contains 17 residues. The CDR3 sequence: CASSLVPSGTSLHEQFF. For the CDR3, the DNA is TGTGCCAGCAGCTTAGTGCCCTCCGGGACTAGCCTTCATGAGCAGTTCTTC. The full variable domain, in which reference TRBV7-2 and TRBJ2-1 provide the parts outside the CDR3, is GAGVSQSPSNKVTEKGKDVELRCDPISGHTALYWYRQSLGQGLEFLIYFQGNSAPDKSGLPSDRFSAERTGGSVSTLTIQRTQQEDSAVYLCASSLVPSGTSLHEQFFGPGTRLTVL.

This clonotype was seen only a few times. The rearrangement links TRBV4-3 to TRBJ1-1; D ambiguous. Trimming shortened V by 1 base and J by 7 bases, and 19 bases separated the two germline ends. Germline CDR1 is LGHNA and CDR2 is YSLEER. The CDR3 is 16 amino acids. CDR3 nucleotides: TGCGCCAGCAGCCAAGTAGTGTCTGGAGGGCTGGGTGAAGCTTTCTTT. It encodes CASSQVVSGGLGEAFF.

This clonotype was counted ten times or more. The V call is TRBV28, the J call TRBJ2-7, with D maybe TRBD2 (6 bases). This CDR3 contains 12 residues. V was trimmed by 6 bases and J by 7 bases, leaving 13 bases between them. Germline CDR1 is MDHEN and CDR2 is SYDVKM. The DNA of the CDR3 is TGTGCCAGCAGGACGGGAGTCGGTGAGCAGTACTTC. It translates to CASRTGVGEQYF.

This clonotype was detected ten times or more. V is TRBV19 and J is TRBJ2-3, with a weak D call TRBD1 (5 bases). Trimming took 1 base from V and 6 from J, leaving 11 bases between them. Looked up from germline, CDR1 is LNHDA and CDR2 is SQIVND (reference sequence). This CDR3 contains 14 residues. The CDR3 DNA reads TGTGCCAGTAGTATAGCGCCTAGGGGCGATACGCAGTATTTT. As protein: CASSIAPRGDTQYF.

This clonotype occurred many times. The rearrangement joins TRBV11-2 to TRBJ2-1, with D perhaps matching TRBD2 (6 bases). Trimming shortened V by 0 bases and J by 7 bases, and 7 bases separated the two germline ends. The CDR3 has 13 amino acids. Germline CDR1 and CDR2: SGHAT and FQNNGV. The CDR3 DNA sequence: TGTGCCAGCAGCTTAGAGGCGGGAAATGAGCAGTTCTTC. It is translated as CASSLEAGNEQFF.

This clonotype appeared many times. The CDR3 coding sequence is TGTGCCAGCTCACCAGGTGGGACAGGGGACACTGAAGCTTTCTTT. Translation: CASSPGGTGDTEAFF. The V call is TRBV18, the J call TRBJ1-1, with 10 bases identical to TRBD1. With 2 bases clipped from V and 3 bases from J, the junction kept 3 bases outside the gene matches. The CDR3 consists of 15 residues. Germline V lookup: CDR1 KGHSH, CDR2 LQKENI.

This clonotype came up many times. The chain has TRBV7-2 and TRBJ1-4, with a possible D match to TRBD1 (6 bases). With 2 bases removed from V and 7 bases from J, the gap between germline ends came to 11 bases. The CDR3 totals 14 residues. Germline V gene sequence: CDR1 SGHTA, CDR2 FQGNSA. CDR3 loop: CASSLQGMGEKLFF. The CDR3, as DNA: TGTGCCAGCAGCTTACAGGGGATGGGTGAAAAACTGTTTTTT. The whole variable domain, filled in from reference TRBV7-2 and TRBJ1-4, reads GAGVSQSPSNKVTEKGKDVELRCDPISGHTALYWYRQSLGQGLEFLIYFQGNSAPDKSGLPSDRFSAERTGGSVSTLTIQRTQQEDSAVYLCASSLQGMGEKLFFGSGTQLSVL.

This clonotype was counted many times. This chain uses TRBV2 with TRBJ2-7; D possibly corresponds to TRBD1 (6 bases). Germline assignment: CDR1 SNHLY and CDR2 FYNNEI. CDR3 length: 13 amino acids. Trimming took off 6 bases at V and 5 bases at J, with 14 bases between the two ends. The CDR3 coding sequence is TGTGCCAGCAGCGATGACAGGCGCAACGAGCAGTACTTC. It is translated as CASSDDRRNEQYF.

This clonotype was seen repeatedly, ten times or more. The rearrangement joins TRBV20-1 to TRBJ1-5; tentatively, D is TRBD1 (6 bases). Germline V lookup: CDR1 DFQATT, CDR2 SNEGSKA (reference sequence). The CDR3 is made up of 16 amino acids. V lost 5 bases and J lost 4, with 21 bases in between. CDR3 sequence reads: CSAPRLGGAGNQPQHF. In nucleotides, the CDR3 is TGCAGTGCTCCCCGCCTGGGGGGCGCGGGGAATCAGCCCCAGCATTTT.

The V call is TRBV4-3, the J call TRBJ2-3, with TRBD1 matching over 8 bases. V shed 0 bases, J shed 7 bases, and the junction held 12 bases outside the gene matches. Germline V gives CDR1 LGHNA, CDR2 YSLEER. The CDR3 has 17 residues. CDR3 sequence (DNA): TGCGCCAGCAGCCAAGATTTCGGTAACCAGGGGGCGTATACGCAGTATTTT. Translating it yields CASSQDFGNQGAYTQYF.

This clonotype was recorded many times. The gene calls are TRBV20-1 and TRBJ2-7; D ambiguous. CDR3 length equals 11 residues. Per the germline V gene, CDR1 is DFQATT and CDR2 is SNEGSKA (reference sequence). V was clipped by 0 bases and J by 3 bases, with 3 bases between them. CDR3 DNA: TGCAGTGCTAGAGAATACTACGAGCAGTACTTC. Protein: CSAREYYEQYF.

Many counts were recorded for this clonotype. J is TRBJ1-4 and V is TRBV7-2; unclear D gene. V was pared by 5 bases and J by 7 bases, with 11 bases between. CDR3 length: 13 amino acids. CDR1 is SGHTA, CDR2 FQGNSA, per germline. This chain's CDR3 is CASSPDHGEKLFF. The DNA for the CDR3 is TGTGCCAGCAGCCCCGACCACGGTGAAAAACTGTTTTTT.

This clonotype was seen many times. For the CDR3, the DNA is TGTGCCAGCAGCTTCCGGGACCAGACCTACGAGCAGTACTTC. Protein: CASSFRDQTYEQYF. The gene calls are TRBV5-6 and TRBJ2-7; D assignment may be TRBD1 or TRBD2 (5 bases each). The CDR3 has 14 residues. Trimming took off 2 bases at V and 2 bases at J, with 11 bases between the two ends. Looked up from germline, CDR1 is SGHDT and CDR2 is YYEEEE.

J is TRBJ1-1 and V is TRBV18; no reliable D call. V shed 1 base and J shed 1 base, with 7 bases lying between them. Germline V CDR1 and CDR2: KGHSH, LQKENI. The CDR3 runs to 14 residues. DNA of the CDR3: TGTGCCAGCTCACCACGGGGAACGAACACTGAAGCTTTCTTT. Translating gives CASSPRGTNTEAFF.

This clonotype has just a few counts. This chain joins TRBV7-2 and TRBJ2-3, with unresolved D. Germline assignment: CDR1 SGHTA and CDR2 FQGNSA. Deletions cut 4 bases from V and 0 bases from J, with 14 bases between. The CDR3 totals 16 residues. The CDR3 region is CASSWRGGTSTDTQYF. The CDR3 region has the DNA TGTGCCAGCAGCTGGAGAGGCGGAACTAGCACAGATACGCAGTATTTT.

This clonotype came up many times. This rearrangement joins TRBV28 to TRBJ1-5, with D hard to call. Between the trimmed V and J ends, which lost 4 bases and 2 bases, there was a span of 3 bases. The CDR3 runs to 12 residues. The germline CDR1 and CDR2 sequences are MDHEN and SYDVKM. CDR3 DNA sequence: TGTGCCAGCAGTTCCGGCAATCAGCCCCAGCATTTT. This translates into CASSSGNQPQHF.

The count of this clonotype is one. This CDR3 reads CASSHKSLTRTGELFF. The CDR3 nucleotides are TGTGCCAGCAGCCACAAGTCCCTTACCCGCACCGGGGAGCTGTTTTTT. The chain carries TRBV7-8 and TRBJ2-2; D is unclear. The CDR3 loop spans 16 amino acids. Deletions cut 5 bases from V and 4 bases from J, with 17 bases between. The germline V gene has CDR1 SGHVS and CDR2 FQNEAQ.

The chain uses TRBV20-1 and TRBJ2-7; a weak D match, TRBD1 (6 bases). CDR3 length equals 12 residues. Germline loops: CDR1 DFQATT, CDR2 SNEGSKA (reference sequence). The germline V and J ends were trimmed by 6 bases and 2 bases, with 11 bases remaining between them. CDR3 sequence reads: CSAHRDTYEQYV. In nucleotides, the CDR3 is TGCAGTGCCCACCGGGACACCTACGAGCAGTACGTC.

This clonotype was seen repeatedly, ten times or more. This sequence joins TRBV6-5 and TRBJ1-2, with 8 bases aligning to TRBD1. Germline V lookup: CDR1 MNHEY, CDR2 SVGAGI. V lost 6 bases, J lost 4 bases, and 4 bases stayed unmatched. The length of the CDR3 is 13 residues. The DNA for the CDR3 is TGTGCCAGCAGAGACAGGGGCGTCTATGGCTACACCTTC. Its translation: CASRDRGVYGYTF.

In its sample, this clonotype ranks as medium-sized. For the CDR3, the DNA is TGCGCCAGCAGCCAAGGACTAGCGGCAAGGGAAAGGAATGAGCAGTTCTTC. Amino acids: CASSQGLAARERNEQFF. V is TRBV4-3 and J is TRBJ2-1, with 9 positions matching TRBD2. The CDR3 length is 17 residues. V lost 1 base to trimming and J lost 7 bases; unmatched junction nucleotides: 11. Per the germline V gene, CDR1 is LGHNA and CDR2 is YSLEER.

The V gene is TRBV6-5, the J gene TRBJ2-7, with unresolved D. The CDR3 loop spans 13 amino acids. Trimming shortened V by 7 bases and J by 3 bases, and 13 bases separated the two germline ends. The V gene's germline CDR1 is MNHEY and CDR2 SVGAGI. The CDR3 DNA sequence: TGTGCCAGCACCATAGCACAGAACTACGAGCAGTACTTC. Its translation: CASTIAQNYEQYF.

This clonotype appeared a single time. This chain connects TRBV7-9 to TRBJ2-3, with D unclear. The V gene lost 6 bases and the J gene lost 7 bases, with 11 bases spanning the gap. The CDR3 contains 12 residues. CDR1 is SEHNR and CDR2 is FQNEAQ in the germline V gene (reference sequence). CDR3 region: CASRMSPNTQYF. The CDR3, as DNA: TGTGCCAGCAGGATGAGTCCCAATACGCAGTATTTT. The whole variable domain, remainder taken from reference TRBV7-9 and TRBJ2-3, is DTGVSQNPRHKITKRGQNVTFRCDPISEHNRLYWYRQTLGQGPEFLTYFQNEAQLEKSRLLSDRFSAERPKGSFSTLEIQRTEQGDSAMYLCASRMSPNTQYFGPGTRLTVL.

This clonotype has ten or more counts. The rearrangement joins TRBV5-4 to TRBJ2-5; TRBD1 aligns across 10 bases. The CDR3 totals 16 residues. J lost 5 bases, V lost 4 bases, and 11 bases had no gene match. Germline V gives CDR1 SGHNT, CDR2 YYREEE (reference sequence). The CDR3 nucleotides read TGTGCCAGCAGCGAGGTGTGGGACAGGGGTGCGGAGACCCAGTACTTC. Protein product: CASSEVWDRGAETQYF.